A single sample gave rise to the 26 T cell receptor beta chains below, sequenced in a study of beta chain features in type 1 diabetes. The investigators reverse transcribed all of the isolated RNA, so they sequenced expressed TCRB transcripts. The data were produced by immunoSEQ multiplex PCR, yet TCRdb's version contains in-frame clones alone and is incomplete. This sample has under 500,000 clones, with over 25% found just once. Sequencing was carried out using naive CD4+ T cells from blood. The receptor source for this set is a man between 18 and 35 years old in good health.

This rearrangement joins TRBV18 to TRBJ2-1; TRBD2 aligns across 8 bases. Germline V gene data show CDR1 as KGHSH and CDR2 as LQKENI. The ends lost 6 bases at V and 8 bases at J; junction bases unmatched: 15. The CDR3 is 16 residues long. CDR3 region: CASSPVGSGGRDEQFF. CDR3 in DNA: TGTGCCAGCTCCCCCGTAGGGAGCGGGGGCAGGGATGAGCAGTTCTTC.

The chain joins TRBV27 to TRBJ2-5; 8 nucleotides agree with TRBD1. CDR3 size: 14 residues. The germline V gene encodes CDR1 MNHEY and CDR2 SMNVEV (reference sequence). J was trimmed by 5 bases and V by 4 bases; bases with no gene match: 6. CDR3 loop: CASSSTGAGETQYF. Here the CDR3 DNA reads TGTGCCAGCAGTTCGACAGGGGCGGGGGAGACCCAGTACTTC.

The V gene is TRBV29-1, the J gene TRBJ1-1; TRBD1 might be the D (5 bases). V lost 8 bases and J 0 bases, leaving 16 bases between the germline ends. CDR3 size: 14 residues. CDR1 is SQVTM, CDR2 ANQGSEA, per germline. The CDR3 DNA reads as TGCAGCACCGGTGGCAGGGTCATGAACACTGAAGCTTTCTTT. Its protein is CSTGGRVMNTEAFF. Full variable domain (missing parts from reference TRBV29-1 and TRBJ1-1): SAVISQKPSRDICQRGTSLTIQCQVDSQVTMMFWYRQQPGQSLTLIATANQGSEATYESGFVIDKFPISRPNLTFSTLTVSNMSPEDSSIYLCSTGGRVMNTEAFFGQGTRLTVV.

The V call is TRBV28, the J call TRBJ2-1; no reliable D call. This CDR3 spans 12 amino acids. Germline V lookup: CDR1 MDHEN, CDR2 SYDVKM. With 7 bases removed from V and 9 bases from J, the gap between germline ends came to 13 bases. CDR3 residues: CASTPVDGEQFF. The CDR3, as DNA: TGTGCCAGCACCCCGGTGGACGGTGAGCAGTTCTTC. Complete variable domain (other parts from reference TRBV28 and TRBJ2-1): DVKVTQSSRYLVKRTGEKVFLECVQDMDHENMFWYRQDPGLGLRLIYFSYDVKMKEKGDIPEGYSVSREKKERFSLILESASTNQTSMYLCASTPVDGEQFFGPGTRLTVL.

This clone was picked up a small number of times. The chain joins TRBV6-5 to TRBJ2-7; 11 bases are a match to TRBD2. CDR3 length equals 14 residues. The V gene end was trimmed by 8 bases and the J gene end by 6 bases; junction bases not matched to a gene: 9. Germline-derived CDR1 and CDR2 are MNHEY and SVGAGI. In DNA, the CDR3 is TGTGCCAGCCACCTTAGCGGGAGGGCCGCCGAGCAGTACTTC. This encodes CASHLSGRAAEQYF.

This clone was seen only a few times. The chain uses TRBV13 and TRBJ2-7; D is perhaps TRBD1 or TRBD2 (5 bases each). Germline lookup yields CDR1 PRHDT and CDR2 FYEKMQ (reference sequence). The CDR3 runs 13 residues. Trimming stripped 8 bases from V and 1 base from J, with 12 bases between. The CDR3 loop reads CASGRDGSYEQYF. CDR3 nucleotides: TGTGCCAGCGGCCGGGACGGGTCCTACGAGCAGTACTTC.

This chain uses TRBV7-9 with TRBJ2-5; 7 bases match TRBD1. After removal of 5 bases from V and 4 bases from J, the junction contained 7 bases not matched to a gene. The CDR3 is made up of 14 amino acids. CDR1 SEHNR and CDR2 FQNEAQ come from the germline V gene (reference sequence). This CDR3 reads CASSQGDSRETQYF. The CDR3 region has the DNA TGTGCCAGCAGCCAAGGGGACAGCCGAGAGACCCAGTACTTC.

The chain combines TRBV6-6 with TRBJ2-7; a possible D gene is TRBD1 (5 bases). The CDR3 is 13 amino acids. V was cut by 7 bases and J by 4 bases, with 14 bases left in between. Germline loops: CDR1 MNHNY, CDR2 SVGAGI (reference sequence). CDR3 sequence: CASTAGSRYEQYF. The CDR3 DNA reads TGTGCCAGCACCGCAGGGTCCAGGTACGAGCAGTACTTC.

The chain links TRBV23-1 to TRBJ2-1, with D possibly matching TRBD2 (6 bases). TRBV23-1 is an open reading frame whose function is uncertain. This CDR3 contains 15 residues. The V end was cut by 6 bases, the J end by 2 bases, with 14 bases between. The CDR3 is CASRPGLLAYNEQFF. Here the CDR3 DNA reads TGCGCCAGCAGGCCGGGACTCCTAGCCTACAATGAGCAGTTCTTC.

The chain links TRBV7-2 to TRBJ2-1, with 12 positions matching TRBD2. In germline, CDR1 is SGHTA, CDR2 FQGNSA. The ends lost 1 base at V and 8 bases at J; junction bases unmatched: 9. This CDR3 region has 17 residues. The CDR3 sequence: CASSLEASGRVVHEQFF. CDR3 nucleotide sequence: TGTGCCAGCAGCTTAGAGGCTAGCGGGAGGGTGGTCCATGAGCAGTTCTTC.

This clone has a handful of counts. The chain couples TRBV4-2 to TRBJ2-2; D remains ambiguous. V lost 1 base and J 5 bases, leaving 8 bases between the germline ends. Per the germline V gene, CDR1 is LGHNA and CDR2 is YNFKEQ. The CDR3 is made up of 14 amino acids. The CDR3 loop reads CASSQVAGTGELFF. CDR3 bases: TGTGCCAGCAGCCAAGTAGCCGGGACCGGGGAGCTGTTTTTT.

The chain is built from TRBV5-4 and TRBJ2-5; TRBD2 might be the D (5 bases). The ends were cut back, 3 bases at V and 5 bases at J, with 14 bases in the middle. The V gene's germline CDR1 is SGHNT and CDR2 YYREEE (reference sequence). The CDR3 loop spans 14 amino acids. This chain's CDR3 is CASSYATREETQYF. CDR3 coding DNA: TGTGCCAGCAGCTACGCAACGAGGGAGGAGACCCAGTACTTC.

This clone was found a few times. The same CDR3 can be traced to other DNA sequences in this sample. The genes are TRBV5-1 and TRBJ2-1; D might be TRBD1 or TRBD2, each matching 6 bases. With 4 bases removed from V and 3 bases from J, the gap between germline ends came to 11 bases. The CDR3 consists of 14 residues. CDR1 is SGHRS and CDR2 is YFSETQ in the germline V gene. In DNA, the CDR3 is TGCGCCAGCAGCCCGGGGGCTTTCTACAATGAGCAGTTCTTC. This translates into CASSPGAFYNEQFF.

This clone was detected only once. The chain has TRBV28 and TRBJ2-7; D is perhaps TRBD1 (5 bases). This CDR3 is built from 12 residues. Germline V CDR1 and CDR2: MDHEN, SYDVKM. Trimming removed 6 bases at V and 6 bases at J, with 12 bases between. CDR3 in amino acids: CASSPPGIEQYF. The CDR3 DNA follows: TGTGCCAGCAGCCCCCCAGGGATCGAGCAGTACTTC.

The V gene is TRBV30, the J gene TRBJ1-3, with D possibly TRBD1 on 6 matching bases. V was shortened by 2 bases and J by 6 bases, with 11 bases between the two germline ends. Germline V gene data show CDR1 as GTSNPN and CDR2 as SVGIG (reference sequence). This CDR3 is built from 13 residues. In DNA, the CDR3 is TGTGCCTGGAGTAGACAGGTCCTAAACACCATATATTTT. Amino acids: CAWSRQVLNTIYF.

The table lists this clone with a few counts. The CDR3 loop reads CASSPDSEQYF. The CDR3 nucleotides read TGTGCCAGCTCCCCGGATAGCGAGCAGTACTTC. V usage is TRBV18 and J usage is TRBJ2-7; D ambiguous. Germline assignment: CDR1 KGHSH and CDR2 LQKENI. The CDR3 consists of 11 residues. V lost 6 bases and J 6 bases, leaving 9 bases between the germline ends.

This clone was counted between two and nine times. The rearrangement uses TRBV6-1 and TRBJ2-5; the D is unclear. V was shortened by 7 bases and J by 0 bases, with 12 bases between the two germline ends. This CDR3 spans 14 amino acids. Germline V CDR1 and CDR2: MNHNS, SASEGT. CDR3 DNA sequence: TGTGCCAGCACTATCCCGGGCCACCAAGAGACCCAGTACTTC. This encodes CASTIPGHQETQYF.

About this clone itself: The same CDR3 can be traced to other DNA sequences in this sample. The CDR3 coding sequence is TGCGCCAGCAGCGCAGGACTAGCGGGAAGTTACGAGCAGTACTTC. This encodes CASSAGLAGSYEQYF. The chain links TRBV5-1 to TRBJ2-7, with 12 bases aligning to TRBD2. Germline-derived CDR1 and CDR2 are SGHRS and YFSETQ. V gave up 4 bases and J gave up 4 bases; unmatched junction bases: 6. This CDR3 spans 15 amino acids.

Here the CDR3 DNA reads TGTGCCGGGGGGACTAGCGTCACCTACGAGCAGTACTTC. The encoded protein is CAGGTSVTYEQYF. The rearrangement links TRBV2 to TRBJ2-7; 10 bases line up with TRBD2. CDR3 length equals 13 residues. Looked up from germline, CDR1 is SNHLY and CDR2 is FYNNEI. Trimming cost V 11 bases and J 2 bases; bases outside gene matches: 6.

The V and J genes are TRBV7-8 and TRBJ2-3, with unresolved D. V gave up 1 base and J gave up 6 bases, with 11 bases separating them. Germline V gene data show CDR1 as SGHVS and CDR2 as FQNEAQ. The CDR3 covers 14 residues. The CDR3 reads CASSLVPGQDTQYF. The CDR3 DNA sequence: TGTGCCAGCAGCTTAGTACCCGGCCAGGATACGCAGTATTTT.

The chain employs TRBV27 and TRBJ2-2, with TRBD1 matching 8 bases. After removal of 2 bases from V and 1 base from J, the junction contained 6 bases not matched to a gene. CDR1 is MNHEY, CDR2 SMNVEV, per germline (reference sequence). This CDR3 comprises 17 residues. CDR3 residues: CASSLRTGSLNTGELFF. The CDR3 nucleotides are TGTGCCAGCAGTTTACGGACAGGGTCCCTGAACACCGGGGAGCTGTTTTTT.

The chain is built from TRBV5-1 and TRBJ2-7, with D possibly matching TRBD1 (6 bases). This CDR3 spans 12 amino acids. Germline V gene lookup returns CDR1 SGHRS and CDR2 YFSETQ. Trimming removed 5 bases from V and 5 bases from J, with 11 bases in between. The CDR3 DNA sequence: TGCGCCAGCAGGCAGGGGTGGAACGAGCAGTACTTC. The encoded protein is CASRQGWNEQYF.

This clone was recorded a few times. The chain uses TRBV15 and TRBJ2-5; D not certain. Germline loops: CDR1 LNHNV, CDR2 YYDKDF (reference sequence). V dropped 3 bases and J dropped 4 bases, with 6 bases sitting between them. The CDR3 has 12 amino acids. The CDR3 sequence: CATSRVRETQYF. The CDR3 coding sequence is TGTGCCACCAGCAGGGTCCGAGAGACCCAGTACTTC.

The chain recombines TRBV7-6 with TRBJ2-1, with a possible D match to TRBD2 (6 bases). The germline V gene has CDR1 SGHVS and CDR2 FNYEAQ. This CDR3 is built from 13 residues. V was trimmed by 5 bases and J by 5 bases, leaving 10 bases between them. CDR3 loop: CASSRGNHNEQFF. In DNA form, the CDR3 reads TGTGCCAGCAGCCGGGGGAACCACAATGAGCAGTTCTTC. Looking up the rest from reference TRBV7-6 and TRBJ2-1 gives the full variable domain: GAGVSQSPRYKVTKRGQDVALRCDPISGHVSLYWYRQALGQGPEFLTYFNYEAQQDKSGLPNDRFSAERPEGSISTLTIQRTEQRDSAMYRCASSRGNHNEQFFGPGTRLTVL.

This chain joins TRBV5-1 and TRBJ2-1, with D possibly TRBD2 on 6 matching bases. Germline CDR1 is SGHRS and CDR2 is YFSETQ. With 6 bases removed from V and 2 bases from J, the gap between germline ends came to 15 bases. The CDR3 is 15 amino acids. The CDR3 here is CASNDGRAPYNEQFF. The CDR3, as DNA: TGCGCCAGCAATGACGGGAGAGCCCCCTACAATGAGCAGTTCTTC.

V usage is TRBV30 and J usage is TRBJ2-5, with D possibly being TRBD2 (6 bases). CDR1 and CDR2 (germline): GTSNPN, SVGIG (reference sequence). V was clipped by 3 bases and J by 1 base, with 9 bases between them. This CDR3 has 13 residues. The CDR3 spells CAWSAGPQETQYF. DNA of the CDR3: TGTGCCTGGAGCGCGGGACCCCAAGAGACCCAGTACTTC.